The following is a T cell receptor beta chain sequence with its context. This clone was observed a few times. What this receptor recognizes is not known. Per-base qualities were not stored, and no clone one base away is much larger. This sample was included in a study of regulatory and conventional T cells in RAG deficiency (dated by TCRdb to 2017 to 2019). A note on the overall study: High-throughput TCR beta sequencing was used to compare the diversity and composition of the Treg, conventional CD4+ and CD8+ T cell repertoires of RAG-deficient patients with those of healthy controls.

Library preparation was by the immunoSEQ multiplex PCR assay. Genomic DNA from the sorted T-cell subsets was used to amplify rearranged TCR beta chain products, which were then sequenced. The source study handled its data this way. Shannon entropy and Simpson indices were used to measure how diverse the repertoire of productive TCR beta rearrangements was. Clonal expansion was assessed using the summed frequency of the 100 most abundant productive TCR beta clonotypes among total reads. The TRB repertoires were scored with a self-reactivity index built on which amino acids appear at CDR3beta positions 6 and 7. Two-way ANOVA was used for repertoire analyses, and Student t or Mann-Whitney tests were used for flow cytometric analyses. Held by TCRdb, this immuneACCESS table contains in-frame sequences only and omits some clones. Under half of the omission traces to an unresolved V gene where checked; the cause of the rest is unknown. V, J and clone size are those of that table, while D and trimming were read from the DNA. The sample table records 15,000 to 20,000 clones; approximately 86% of these occur just once. The ten biggest clones cover almost 1.5% of the sample.

V is cut by 5 bases and J by 0 bases, and the space between the germline ends is 14 bases. The germline V gene gives CDR1 as MDHEN and CDR2 as SYDVKM. Its CDR3 holds 16 amino acids, cysteine through phenylalanine. Only the CDR3 DNA is retained, 48 bases long and in frame from the first base. General study outcomes and caveats: Rather than being bona fide Treg cells, the sorted CD25-high CD127-low cells in Omenn syndrome patients may represent peripherally activated cells. For some subjects, some T-cell subset analyses were not performed. Unique TCR beta sequences from Treg cells were roughly 100-fold fewer in Omenn syndrome and CID/AS patients than controls, versus approximately 9.9-fold for other subsets. RAG-deficient patients showed markedly lower Shannon entropy and higher Simpson indices than control T-cell subpopulations. Shorter CDR3 lengths were found in all patient T-cell subsets, and >80% Treg-Tconv repertoire overlap at nucleotide and amino acid level was observed in Omenn syndrome patients.

Before genomic DNA extraction, regulatory T cells were isolated from blood as CD4+CD25-high CD127-low cells. Repertoire analyses used roughly 8 healthy control donors as the comparison group. The same data also contributed to another study, on regulatory T cells. The second study's paper adds: The multiplex PCR used 52 forward TRBV primers and 13 reverse TRBJ primers, with assay-based and computational corrections for amplification bias. Restricted unique TRB V-J pairs and skewed V and J gene usage were observed in patient repertoires, most markedly in regulatory T cells. The study compared T-cell receptor beta repertoires of sorted regulatory, conventional CD4+ and CD8+ T cells in CD3G-deficient patients with those in healthy controls. Ficoll density separation was used to isolate peripheral blood mononuclear cells. Rearranged TRB loci were amplified from genomic DNA by multiplex PCR within the immunoSEQ assay. An Illumina HiSeq platform was used to sequence the TRB amplicons. Custom algorithms error-filtered the raw sequences and aligned them to reference gene sequences, after which the immunoSEQ online tools were used for analysis. Productive and nonproductive TRB rearrangement frequencies were evaluated among both unique and total sequences. Groups were compared by t tests, Mann-Whitney tests or two-way ANOVA performed in Prism software.

This sequence uses TRBV28 and TRBJ1-3; confidence is insufficient to name the D gene. The source material was Tregs sorted from blood. The source of this sequence is a human donor in good health. CDR3 protein: CASSPLDILSGNTIYF. The DNA sequence is as follows: TGTGCCAGCAGTCCCCTCGATATTCTCTCTGGAAACACCATATATTTT.